These 18 T cell receptor beta chains originate from one sample sequenced in a study of CD8 T cells in ankylosing spondylitis. Study results and caveats: A TCR beta motif of about 8 highly homologous variants appeared characteristic of ankylosing spondylitis blood.

TCRdb re-called the 5' RACE reads through MiXCR, storing one row per CDR3 protein. Of roughly 90,000 distinct CDR3 sequences detected, 9% appear once; the ten largest clones hold approximately 30%. These receptors are not linked to any known antigen. Sequenced: blood, either unsorted or a sorted T cell fraction (not recorded which). These receptors came from a male donor with ankylosing spondylitis.

Only a few counts were recorded for this clonotype. This chain connects TRBV6-1 to TRBJ1-2; a weak D match, TRBD1 (6 bases). Germline loops: CDR1 MNHNS, CDR2 SASEGT. Trimming stripped 8 bases from V and 4 bases from J, with 23 bases between. CDR3 size: 16 residues. This CDR3 is CASGGRGGGAGYGYTF. CDR3 nucleotide sequence: TGTGCCAGCGGTGGGAGAGGGGGGGGCGCAGGCTATGGCTACACCTTC.

V usage is TRBV20-1 and J usage is TRBJ2-7; D possibly uses TRBD1 or TRBD2 (5 bases each). The CDR3 runs 15 residues. CDR1 and CDR2 from the germline V gene are DFQATT and SNEGSKA (reference sequence). The V end lost 4 bases, the J end lost 0 bases, and 16 bases lay between the germline ends. CDR3 nucleotide sequence: TGCAGTGCTATGCCCCGGGACGGCTACTCCTACGAGCAGTACGTC. This codes for CSAMPRDGYSYEQYV.

The chain links TRBV20-1 to TRBJ2-4; TRBD2 matches at 11 bases. The CDR3 sequence is 15 residues long. V was pared by 5 bases and J by 1 base, with 4 bases of the junction left unmatched. The germline V gene encodes CDR1 DFQATT and CDR2 SNEGSKA (reference sequence). The DNA for the CDR3 is TGCAGTGCTCTGACTAGCGGGATGGCCAAAAACATTCAGTACTTC. This codes for CSALTSGMAKNIQYF.

This clonotype showed up many times. This chain uses TRBV24-1 with TRBJ2-5, with D unresolved. Deletions cut 0 bases from V and 6 bases from J, with 13 bases between. The CDR3 sequence is 15 residues long. Germline lookup yields CDR1 KGHDR and CDR2 SFDVKD. This CDR3 reads CATSDLKDAAKTQYF. CDR3 nucleotide sequence: TGTGCCACCAGTGATTTGAAGGATGCGGCCAAGACCCAGTACTTC.

The CDR3 DNA is TGTGCCAGCAGCTTGGATATGAGTATTTTCACAGATACGCAGTATTTT. Translating gives CASSLDMSIFTDTQYF. The gene calls are TRBV5-5 and TRBJ2-3; no clear D. The CDR3 length is 16 residues. Germline-derived CDR1 and CDR2 are SGHKS and YYEKEE (reference sequence). V lost 0 bases to trimming and J lost 2 bases, with 13 bases between them.

Concerning this clonotype itself: At one boundary the junction diverges from the germline segment, which might be a read error. CDR3 sequence (DNA): TGTGCCAGCAGCCACCAGACCGGGGAGCTGTCTTTT. This sequence encodes CASSHQTGELSF. V and J are TRBV4-2 and TRBJ2-2; perhaps TRBD2 as D (5 bases). This CDR3 region has 12 residues. Germline assignment: CDR1 LGHNA and CDR2 YNFKEQ.

At least ten counts were recorded for this clonotype. This chain links TRBV9 with TRBJ2-3; perhaps TRBD1 as D (5 bases). The germline gives CDR1 SGDLS, CDR2 YYNGEE. CDR3 length: 15 residues. The ends were cut back, 1 base at V and 0 bases at J, with 9 bases in the middle. The CDR3 DNA reads as TGTGCCAGCAGCGTAACGTGGGGCAGCACAGATACGCAGTATTTT. Translating gives CASSVTWGSTDTQYF.

This clonotype was counted only a few times. The chain recombines TRBV27 with TRBJ2-7, with D perhaps TRBD1 (6 bases). Germline V lookup: CDR1 MNHEY, CDR2 SMNVEV (reference sequence). V was pared by 3 bases and J by 6 bases, with 12 bases between. The length of the CDR3 is 13 residues. The CDR3 protein is CASSFGRGSEQYF. DNA of the CDR3: TGTGCCAGCAGTTTCGGCAGGGGTTCCGAGCAGTACTTC.

This chain joins TRBV11-2 and TRBJ2-7; TRBD2 aligns across 8 bases. V trimming: 5 bases; J trimming: 0 bases; junction bases outside the gene matches: 3. CDR1 and CDR2 (germline): SGHAT, FQNNGV. The CDR3 covers 14 residues. DNA for the CDR3: TGTGCCAGCAGCCTGGGACTAGACTCCTACGAGCAGTACTTC. Residues: CASSLGLDSYEQYF.

This clonotype was counted at least ten times. The chain employs TRBV20-1 and TRBJ2-1; 7 bases fit TRBD2. The CDR3 spans 15 residues. V shed 1 base and J 0 bases; nucleotides not matched to a gene: 3. CDR1 and CDR2 from the germline V gene are DFQATT and SNEGSKA (reference sequence). The CDR3 coding sequence is TGCAGTGCTAGAGGGCGGGAGAGCTCCTACAATGAGCAGTTCTTC. Translated: CSARGRESSYNEQFF.

This clonotype was seen a few times. This rearrangement joins TRBV10-3 to TRBJ2-7, with TRBD2 matching over 7 bases. Germline V gene lookup returns CDR1 ENHRY and CDR2 SYGVKD. Losses at the gene ends were 6 bases for V and 2 bases for J; bases not matched to a gene: 7. The CDR3 loop spans 14 amino acids. This CDR3 is CAISLGEGTYEQYV. CDR3 in DNA: TGTGCCATCAGCCTAGGGGAGGGTACCTACGAGCAGTACGTC.

This clonotype was seen at least ten times. The chain uses TRBV7-9 and TRBJ2-7; a possible D gene is TRBD1 (6 bases). With 3 bases removed from V and 2 bases from J, the gap between germline ends came to 8 bases. This CDR3 has 13 residues. Germline CDR1 SEHNR, CDR2 FQNEAQ (reference sequence). The CDR3 sequence: CASSLDRTYEQYV. DNA of the CDR3: TGTGCCAGCAGCTTGGACAGAACCTACGAGCAGTACGTC.

This chain uses TRBV18 with TRBJ2-7; possibly TRBD2 for D (7 bases). Germline lookup yields CDR1 KGHSH and CDR2 LQKENI. Deletions cut 2 bases from V and 3 bases from J, with 11 bases between. The CDR3 has 14 residues. In DNA, the CDR3 is TGTGCCAGCTCACCAGGGGGGGCTAGCTACGAGCAGTACGTC. This sequence encodes CASSPGGASYEQYV.

The V call is TRBV7-6, the J call TRBJ2-1; TRBD1 matches at 11 bases. There are 17 residues in the CDR3. The ends lost 4 bases at V and 6 bases at J; junction bases unmatched: 11. Germline V lookup: CDR1 SGHVS, CDR2 FNYEAQ. In nucleotides, the CDR3 is TGTGCCAGCAGCTCACCCCGGGACAGGGGGTTTGGCAATGAGCAGTTCTTC. Translating it yields CASSSPRDRGFGNEQFF.

About this clonotype itself: A much larger clone lies one base from this, so it may be a read error. The chain couples TRBV3-1 to TRBJ1-1; D is unresolved. Looked up from germline, CDR1 is LGHDT and CDR2 is YNNKEL (reference sequence). There are 14 residues in the CDR3. The CDR3 nucleotides are TGTGCCAGCAGCCAAGAAGTCAGGAACACTGGAGCTTTCTTT. Its translation: CASSQEVRNTGAFF.

V gene TRBV19 combines with J gene TRBJ2-1; the match to TRBD2 covers 7 bases. J was trimmed by 3 bases and V by 4 bases; bases with no gene match: 6. Germline V gene sequence: CDR1 LNHDA, CDR2 SQIVND (reference sequence). The CDR3 totals 15 residues. The CDR3 loop is CASSTAWEGYNEQFF. The CDR3 bases are TGTGCCAGTAGTACCGCGTGGGAGGGCTACAATGAGCAGTTCTTC. The full variable domain, completed using reference TRBV19 and TRBJ2-1, is DGGITQSPKYLFRKEGQNVTLSCEQNLNHDAMYWYRQDPGQGLRLIYYSQIVNDFQKGDIAEGYSVSREKKESFPLTVTSAQKNPTAFYLCASSTAWEGYNEQFFGPGTRLTVL.

The chain has TRBV24-1 and TRBJ2-1; D may be TRBD2 (6 bases). This CDR3 has 14 amino acids. Between the trimmed V and J ends, which lost 0 bases and 5 bases, there was a span of 7 bases. Germline V lookup: CDR1 KGHDR, CDR2 SFDVKD. The CDR3 sequence is CATSDLSGDNEQFF. In nucleotides, the CDR3 is TGTGCCACCAGTGATTTGTCGGGGGACAATGAGCAGTTCTTC.

The rearrangement joins TRBV6-1 to TRBJ1-1; a weak D match, TRBD1 (5 bases). The CDR3 is 18 amino acids. Trimming cost V 6 bases and J 4 bases, with 27 bases left between them. Germline V CDR1 and CDR2: MNHNS, SASEGT. CDR3 amino acids: CASRKEIEGGELITEAFF. CDR3 sequence (DNA): TGTGCCAGCAGGAAAGAAATAGAGGGAGGGGAACTGATCACTGAAGCTTTCTTT.